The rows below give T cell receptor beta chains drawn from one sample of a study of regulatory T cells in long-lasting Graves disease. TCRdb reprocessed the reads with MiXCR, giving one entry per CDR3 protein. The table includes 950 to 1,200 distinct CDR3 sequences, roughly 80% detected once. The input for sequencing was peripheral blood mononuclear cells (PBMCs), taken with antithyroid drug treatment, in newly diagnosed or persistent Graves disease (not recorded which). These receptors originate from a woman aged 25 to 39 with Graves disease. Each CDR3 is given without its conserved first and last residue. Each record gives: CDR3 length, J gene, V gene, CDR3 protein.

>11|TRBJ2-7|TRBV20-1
SARVTRGREQY
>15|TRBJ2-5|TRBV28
ASSRGGTGRYQETQY
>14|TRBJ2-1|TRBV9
ASSVAAGLAGDEQF
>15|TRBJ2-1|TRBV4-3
ASSQDSGFSSYNEQF
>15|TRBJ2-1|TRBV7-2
ASSLIPQGVGNNEQF
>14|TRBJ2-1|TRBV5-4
ASSLSGTGYLNEQF
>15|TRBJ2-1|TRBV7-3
ASSLWVGGLRYNEQF
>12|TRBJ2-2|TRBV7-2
ASSLGTTTGELF
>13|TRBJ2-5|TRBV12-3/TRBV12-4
ASSSAQTGFETQY
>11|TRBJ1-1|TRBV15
ATNNRDDTEAF
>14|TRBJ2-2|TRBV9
ASSVATGWDTGELF
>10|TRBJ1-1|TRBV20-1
SALRDSREAF
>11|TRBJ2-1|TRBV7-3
ASSLTPGGEQF
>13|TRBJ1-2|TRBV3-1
ASSAGTGVDYGYT
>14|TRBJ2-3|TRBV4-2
ASSTGTSGSTDTQY
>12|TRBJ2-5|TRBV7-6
ASSWTGYQETQY
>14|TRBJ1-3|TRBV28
ASSLLLADTGNTIY
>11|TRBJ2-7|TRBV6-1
ASSNQGGYEQY
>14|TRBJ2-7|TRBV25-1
ASSPTGQTYTYEQY
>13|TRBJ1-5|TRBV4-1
ASSHLEGGNQPQH
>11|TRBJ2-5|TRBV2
ASNRLRRETQY
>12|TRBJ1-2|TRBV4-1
ASSQGKDYYGYT
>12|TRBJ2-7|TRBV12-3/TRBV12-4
ASSFSDRSYEQY
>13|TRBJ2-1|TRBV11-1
ASSLSLALQGEQF